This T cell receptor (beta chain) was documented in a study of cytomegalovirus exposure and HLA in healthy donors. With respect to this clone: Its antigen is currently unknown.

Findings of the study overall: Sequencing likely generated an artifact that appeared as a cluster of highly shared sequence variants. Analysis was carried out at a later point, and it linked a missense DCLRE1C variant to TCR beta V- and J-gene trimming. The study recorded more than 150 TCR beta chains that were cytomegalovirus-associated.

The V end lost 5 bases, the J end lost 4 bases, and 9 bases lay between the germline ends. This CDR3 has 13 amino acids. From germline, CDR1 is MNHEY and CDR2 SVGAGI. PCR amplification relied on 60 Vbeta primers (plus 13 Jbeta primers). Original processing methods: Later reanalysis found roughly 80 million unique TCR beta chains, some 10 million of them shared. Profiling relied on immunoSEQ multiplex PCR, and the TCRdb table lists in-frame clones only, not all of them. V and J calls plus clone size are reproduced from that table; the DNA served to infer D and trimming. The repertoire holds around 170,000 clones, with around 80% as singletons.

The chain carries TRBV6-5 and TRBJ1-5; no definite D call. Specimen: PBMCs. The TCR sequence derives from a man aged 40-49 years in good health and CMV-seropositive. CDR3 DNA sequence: TGTGCCAGCAGTCTTTCAGAAAATCAGCCCCAGCATTTT. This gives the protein CASSLSENQPQHF.